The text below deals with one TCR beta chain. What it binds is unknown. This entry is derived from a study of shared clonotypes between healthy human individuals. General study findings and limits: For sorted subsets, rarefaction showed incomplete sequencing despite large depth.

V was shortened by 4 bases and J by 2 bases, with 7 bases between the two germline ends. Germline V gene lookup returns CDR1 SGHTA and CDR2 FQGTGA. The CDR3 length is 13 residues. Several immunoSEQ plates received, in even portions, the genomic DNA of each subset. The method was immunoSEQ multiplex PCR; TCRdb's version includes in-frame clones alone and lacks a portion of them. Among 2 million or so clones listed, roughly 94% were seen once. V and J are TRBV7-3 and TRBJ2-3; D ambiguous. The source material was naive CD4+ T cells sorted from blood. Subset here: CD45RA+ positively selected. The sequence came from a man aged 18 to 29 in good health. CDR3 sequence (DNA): TGTGCCAGCAGCTCGGACCCCACAGATACGCAGTATTTT. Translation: CASSSDPTDTQYF.